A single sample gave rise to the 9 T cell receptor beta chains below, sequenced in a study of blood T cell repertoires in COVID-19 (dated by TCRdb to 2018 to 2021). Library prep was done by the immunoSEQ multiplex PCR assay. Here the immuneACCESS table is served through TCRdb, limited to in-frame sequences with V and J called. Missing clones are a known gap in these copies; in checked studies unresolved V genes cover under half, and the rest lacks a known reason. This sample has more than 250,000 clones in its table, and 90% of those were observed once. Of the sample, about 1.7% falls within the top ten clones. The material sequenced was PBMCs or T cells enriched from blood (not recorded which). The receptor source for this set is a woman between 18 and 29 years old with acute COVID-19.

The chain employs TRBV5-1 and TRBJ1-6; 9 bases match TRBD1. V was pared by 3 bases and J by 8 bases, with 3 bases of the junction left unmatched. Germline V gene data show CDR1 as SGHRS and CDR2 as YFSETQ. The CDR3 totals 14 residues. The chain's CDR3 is CASSSGQGDSPLHF. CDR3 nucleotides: TGCGCCAGCAGCTCGGGACAGGGCGATTCACCCCTCCACTTT. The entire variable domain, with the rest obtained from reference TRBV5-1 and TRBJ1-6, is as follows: KAGVTQTPRYLIKTRGQQVTLSCSPISGHRSVSWYQQTPGQGLQFLFEYFSETQRNKGNFPGRFSGRQFSNSRSEMNVSTLELGDSALYLCASSSGQGDSPLHFGNGTRLTVT.

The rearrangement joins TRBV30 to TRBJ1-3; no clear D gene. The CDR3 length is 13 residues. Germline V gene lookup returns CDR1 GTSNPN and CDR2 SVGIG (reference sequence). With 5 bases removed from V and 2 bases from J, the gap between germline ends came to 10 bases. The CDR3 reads CAWSGAAGNTIYF. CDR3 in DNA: TGTGCCTGGTCGGGAGCGGCTGGAAACACCATATATTTT. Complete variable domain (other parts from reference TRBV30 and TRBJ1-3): SQTIHQWPATLVQPVGSPLSLECTVEGTSNPNLYWYRQAAGRGLQLLFYSVGIGQISSEVPQNLSASRPQDRQFILSSKKLLLSDSGFYLCAWSGAAGNTIYFGEGSWLTVV.

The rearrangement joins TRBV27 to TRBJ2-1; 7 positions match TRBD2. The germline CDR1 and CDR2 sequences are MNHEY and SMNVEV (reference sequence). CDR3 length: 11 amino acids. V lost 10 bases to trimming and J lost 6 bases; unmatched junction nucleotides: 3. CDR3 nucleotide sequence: TGTGCCACCGGGGAGGGCAATGAGCAGTTCTTC. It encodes CATGEGNEQFF.

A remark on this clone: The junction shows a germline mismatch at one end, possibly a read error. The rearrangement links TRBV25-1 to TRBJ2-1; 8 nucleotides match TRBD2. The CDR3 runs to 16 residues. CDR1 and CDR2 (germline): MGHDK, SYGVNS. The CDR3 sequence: CASREFPGLEYNEQFF. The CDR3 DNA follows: TGTGCCAGCAGGGAATTTCCGGGACTAGAATACAATGAGCAGTTCTTC. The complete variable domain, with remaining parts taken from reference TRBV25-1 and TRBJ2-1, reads EADIYQTPRYLVIGTGKKITLECSQTMGHDKMYWYQQDPGMELHLIHYSYGVNSTEKGDLSSESTVSRIRTEHFPLTLESARPSHTSQYLCASREFPGLEYNEQFFGPGTRLTVL.

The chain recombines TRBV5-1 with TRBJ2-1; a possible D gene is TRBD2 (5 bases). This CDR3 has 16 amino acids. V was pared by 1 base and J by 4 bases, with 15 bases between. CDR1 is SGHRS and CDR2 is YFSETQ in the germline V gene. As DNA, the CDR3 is TGCGCCAGCAGCTTGTGGGTGGGAGAAGAATACAATGAGCAGTTCTTC. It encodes CASSLWVGEEYNEQFF.

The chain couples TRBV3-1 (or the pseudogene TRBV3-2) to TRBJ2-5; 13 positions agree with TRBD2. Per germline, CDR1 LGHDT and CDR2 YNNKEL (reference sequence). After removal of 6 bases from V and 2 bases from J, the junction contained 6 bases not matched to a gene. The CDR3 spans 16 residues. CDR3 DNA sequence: TGTGCCAGCAGAAGAGTGGGACTAGCGGGGCAAGAGACCCAGTACTTC. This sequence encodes CASRRVGLAGQETQYF.

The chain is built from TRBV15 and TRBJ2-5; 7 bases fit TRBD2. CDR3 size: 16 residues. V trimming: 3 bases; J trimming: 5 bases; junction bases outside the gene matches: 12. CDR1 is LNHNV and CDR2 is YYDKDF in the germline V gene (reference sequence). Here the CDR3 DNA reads TGTGCCACCAGCAGGCCCTCCGGGGGGTTTCGGGAGACCCAGTACTTC. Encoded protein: CATSRPSGGFRETQYF.

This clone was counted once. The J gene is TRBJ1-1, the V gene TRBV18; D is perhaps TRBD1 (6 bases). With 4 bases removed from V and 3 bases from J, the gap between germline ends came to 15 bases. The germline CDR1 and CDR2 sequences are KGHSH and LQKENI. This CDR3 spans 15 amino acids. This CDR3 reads CASSLQGSGYTEAFF. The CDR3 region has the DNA TGTGCCAGCTCACTACAGGGTTCGGGGTACACTGAAGCTTTCTTT. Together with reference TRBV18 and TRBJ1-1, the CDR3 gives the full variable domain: NAGVMQNPRHLVRRRGQEARLRCSPMKGHSHVYWYRQLPEEGLKFMVYLQKENIIDESGMPKERFSAEFPKEGPSILRIQQVVRGDSAAYFCASSLQGSGYTEAFFGQGTRLTVV.

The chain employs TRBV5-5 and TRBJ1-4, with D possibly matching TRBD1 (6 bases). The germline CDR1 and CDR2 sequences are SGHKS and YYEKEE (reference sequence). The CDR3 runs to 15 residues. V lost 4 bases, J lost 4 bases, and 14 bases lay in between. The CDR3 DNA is TGTGCCAGCAGCAGACGAGACAGGTTTAATGAAAAACTGTTTTTT. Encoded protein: CASSRRDRFNEKLFF.